This TCR beta chain was identified during a study of OX40 agonist ivuxolimab in advanced cancers. Concerning this clone: The antigen is undetermined.

V was shortened by 5 bases and J by 0 bases, with 13 bases between the two germline ends. Per germline, CDR1 SGHTA and CDR2 FQGNSA. This CDR3 region has 15 residues. General observations from the study: The study did not work out the antigen specificity of the expanded peripheral T cells. By week 6 at 0.1 to 3.0 mg/kg, blood CD4+ and CD8+ T cells had expanded clonally.

The assay was immunoSEQ multiplex PCR, and TCRdb's table has in-frame clones only and misses some. The sample holds around 35,000 clones, about 81% seen once. The TCR sequence derives from an adult with an advanced solid tumor such as melanoma, head and neck, liver or kidney cancer. The source material was CD4+ or CD8+ T cells sorted from blood, sampled in a trial of the OX40 agonist ivuxolimab. V gene TRBV7-2 combines with J gene TRBJ1-1; weak D call: TRBD1 (5 bases). In DNA form, the CDR3 reads TGTGCCAGCAGCCCCCGGACACCTATGAACACTGAAGCTTTCTTT. It specifies CASSPRTPMNTEAFF.